This entry lists 24 T cell receptor beta chains sequenced from one sample in a study of blood T cell repertoires in COVID-19. Repertoires were generated with immunoSEQ multiplex PCR, while TCRdb's copy carries only in-frame clones and drops some. The sample holds more than 250,000 clones, approximately 78% seen once. Source material: PBMCs or T cells enriched from blood (not recorded which). The source is a man in his forties or fifties who had been exposed to COVID-19.

The rearrangement joins TRBV15 to TRBJ2-1; TRBD2 is a possible D gene (6 bases). This CDR3 has 16 amino acids. The V gene's germline CDR1 is LNHNV and CDR2 YYDKDF (reference sequence). Trimming took off 4 bases at V and 0 bases at J, with 13 bases between the two ends. The CDR3 protein is CATSKRRGSSYNEQFF. In DNA, the CDR3 is TGTGCCACCAGCAAAAGGCGGGGAAGCTCCTACAATGAGCAGTTCTTC.

The V and J genes are TRBV2 and TRBJ1-4; D perhaps matches TRBD1 (6 bases). This CDR3 comprises 13 residues. Germline values: CDR1 SNHLY, CDR2 FYNNEI. Between the trimmed V and J ends, which lost 9 bases and 2 bases, there was a span of 10 bases. This CDR3 is CASTGTTNEKLFF. CDR3 nucleotide sequence: TGTGCCAGTACAGGGACCACTAATGAAAAACTGTTTTTT.

This clone came up many times. The chain has TRBV3-1 (or the pseudogene TRBV3-2) and TRBJ2-5; 8 bases match TRBD2. The CDR3 has 14 amino acids. J lost 9 bases, V lost 5 bases, and 11 bases had no gene match. Germline V lookup: CDR1 LGHDT, CDR2 YNNKEL (reference sequence). As DNA, the CDR3 is TGTGCCAGCAGCGCCGGACTAGCAGGTCTAGCCCAGTACTTC. As protein: CASSAGLAGLAQYF.

The genes are TRBV6-5 and TRBJ1-2; D is unresolved. V was cut by 7 bases and J by 7 bases, with 16 bases left in between. The CDR3 extends over 13 amino acids. CDR1 MNHEY and CDR2 SVGAGI come from the germline V gene. The CDR3 nucleotides are TGTGCCAGCACTTGGACCGAGGGTTCTGGCTACACCTTC. This encodes CASTWTEGSGYTF.

The genes are TRBV19 and TRBJ2-7; TRBD2 matches at 7 bases. The CDR3 runs to 15 residues. In germline, CDR1 is LNHDA, CDR2 SQIVND (reference sequence). Trimming removed 5 bases from V and 3 bases from J; junction bases left unmatched: 10. This chain's CDR3 is CASSPQRGSYYEQYF. The CDR3 DNA sequence: TGTGCCAGTAGTCCCCAACGCGGGAGCTACTACGAGCAGTACTTC.

CDR3 sequence reads: CASSTGMGGYGYTF. The CDR3 bases are TGTGCCAGCAGCACTGGGATGGGGGGCTATGGCTACACCTTC. This chain joins TRBV11-2 and TRBJ1-2, with D perhaps matching TRBD1 (5 bases). V lost 5 bases to trimming and J lost 4 bases, with 14 bases between them. CDR1 and CDR2 (germline): SGHAT, FQNNGV. The CDR3 has 14 residues.

The J gene is TRBJ1-5, the V gene TRBV30; 7 positions match TRBD1. Trimming took 3 bases from V and 0 from J; bases not matched to a gene: 5. The CDR3 contains 15 residues. Germline loops: CDR1 GTSNPN, CDR2 SVGIG (reference sequence). The CDR3 protein is CAWSIGTASNQPQHF. The CDR3 DNA reads as TGTGCCTGGAGCATCGGGACAGCTAGCAATCAGCCCCAGCATTTT.

V usage is TRBV3-1 (or the pseudogene TRBV3-2) and J usage is TRBJ1-1; TRBD1 agrees at 9 bases. Trimming at V came to 4 bases and at J to 9 bases, leaving 6 bases not matched to a gene. In germline, CDR1 is LGHDT, CDR2 YNNKEL (reference sequence). The CDR3 runs to 13 residues. CDR3 loop: CASSPRGTGQAFF. CDR3 in DNA: TGTGCCAGCAGCCCCCGGGGGACAGGGCAAGCTTTCTTT.

J is TRBJ1-1 and V is TRBV7-9; possible D gene TRBD1, 5 bases. The CDR3 loop spans 15 amino acids. Germline loops: CDR1 SEHNR, CDR2 FQNEAQ (reference sequence). V gave up 5 bases and J gave up 0 bases, with 13 bases separating them. In DNA, the CDR3 is TGTGCCAGCAGCCATTCACGGGGGATGAACACTGAAGCTTTCTTT. Translated: CASSHSRGMNTEAFF.

The chain is built from TRBV5-1 and TRBJ2-7; TRBD2 aligns across 9 bases. The J segment lost 3 bases and the V segment lost 6 bases, leaving 13 bases of the junction unmatched. The CDR3 extends over 16 amino acids. Germline CDR1 SGHRS, CDR2 YFSETQ. CDR3 amino acids: CASISSPLAGFYEQYF. DNA of the CDR3: TGCGCCAGCATCTCCTCCCCCCTAGCGGGATTCTACGAGCAGTACTTC.

V gene TRBV20-1 combines with J gene TRBJ1-2; the match to TRBD1 covers 7 bases. The CDR3 contains 11 residues. Losses at the gene ends were 7 bases for V and 5 bases for J; bases not matched to a gene: 4. The germline gives CDR1 DFQATT, CDR2 SNEGSKA (reference sequence). CDR3 amino acids: CSVRDSYGYTF. For the CDR3, the DNA is TGCAGTGTCCGGGACAGTTATGGCTACACCTTC.

The count of this clone is one. The chain uses TRBV11-2 and TRBJ1-1; D gene ambiguous. V lost 1 base and J lost 6, with 9 bases in between. CDR1 is SGHAT and CDR2 is FQNNGV in the germline V gene. This CDR3 contains 13 residues. The CDR3 loop is CASSLGVSAEAFF. The DNA for the CDR3 is TGTGCCAGCAGCTTAGGTGTTAGCGCTGAAGCTTTCTTT. Full variable domain (missing parts from reference TRBV11-2 and TRBJ1-1): EAGVAQSPRYKIIEKRQSVAFWCNPISGHATLYWYQQILGQGPKLLIQFQNNGVVDDSQLPKDRFSAERLKGVDSTLKIQPAKLEDSAVYLCASSLGVSAEAFFGQGTRLTVV.

V is TRBV3-1 (or the pseudogene TRBV3-2) and J is TRBJ1-1, with TRBD1 matching over 10 bases. Germline-derived CDR1 and CDR2 are LGHDT and YNNKEL (reference sequence). V lost 5 bases to trimming and J lost 1 base; unmatched junction nucleotides: 10. The CDR3 has 17 residues. CDR3 sequence reads: CASSTRDRGDRNTEAFF. The CDR3 DNA follows: TGTGCCAGCAGCACCCGGGACAGGGGAGACAGGAACACTGAAGCTTTCTTT.

V and J are TRBV2 and TRBJ2-3, with 7 positions matching TRBD2. The germline V gene has CDR1 SNHLY and CDR2 FYNNEI. V was pared by 10 bases and J by 0 bases, with 10 bases of the junction left unmatched. The CDR3 spans 15 residues. CDR3 region: CATPHREDSTDTQYF. CDR3 DNA: TGTGCCACCCCACACCGGGAGGATAGCACAGATACGCAGTATTTT.

The chain combines TRBV3-1 (or the pseudogene TRBV3-2) with TRBJ1-3; TRBD1 might be the D (5 bases). CDR1 LGHDT and CDR2 YNNKEL come from the germline V gene (reference sequence). Trimming removed 3 bases from V and 0 bases from J, with 18 bases in between. The CDR3 covers 18 residues. CDR3 DNA: TGTGCCAGCAGCCATCTCGTGGGAGGGGCGAACTCTGGAAACACCATATATTTT. This translates into CASSHLVGGANSGNTIYF.

This clone was counted many times. This rearrangement joins TRBV15 to TRBJ1-3; D gene unclear. Deletions cut 3 bases from V and 0 bases from J, with 6 bases between. CDR1 LNHNV and CDR2 YYDKDF come from the germline V gene (reference sequence). This CDR3 is 14 amino acids long. The CDR3 nucleotides read TGTGCCACCAGCAGCGGGAGCTCTGGAAACACCATATATTTT. Protein sequence: CATSSGSSGNTIYF. Full variable domain (outside the CDR3, taken from reference TRBV15 and TRBJ1-3): DAMVIQNPRYQVTQFGKPVTLSCSQTLNHNVMYWYQQKSSQAPKLLFHYYDKDFNNEADTPDNFQSRRPNTSFCFLDIRSPGLGDTAMYLCATSSGSSGNTIYFGEGSWLTVV.

The V gene is TRBV3-1 (or the pseudogene TRBV3-2), the J gene TRBJ1-6; D may be TRBD1 (5 bases). Germline lookup yields CDR1 LGHDT and CDR2 YNNKEL (reference sequence). The length of the CDR3 is 14 residues. V lost 3 bases, J lost 4 bases, and 7 bases lay in between. The CDR3 nucleotides are TGTGCCAGCAGCCAGGGGACTTATAATTCACCCCTCCACTTT. Its translation is CASSQGTYNSPLHF.

This CDR3 is CASKDRIFTGELFF. The CDR3 nucleotides are TGTGCCAGCAAGGACAGGATCTTCACCGGGGAGCTGTTTTTT. The rearrangement joins TRBV19 to TRBJ2-2; 7 nucleotides align to TRBD1. The CDR3 is 14 amino acids. The germline gives CDR1 LNHDA, CDR2 SQIVND (reference sequence). With V trimmed by 9 bases and J by 4 bases, 8 bases remained unmatched.

Remarks on this clone: The same CDR3 arises from other DNA sequences in this sample as well. The genes are TRBV19 and TRBJ2-7, with 10 positions matching TRBD2. This CDR3 contains 15 residues. CDR1 LNHDA and CDR2 SQIVND come from the germline V gene (reference sequence). The V segment lost 1 base and the J segment 2 bases; nucleotides outside the gene matches: 2. The CDR3 nucleotides are TGTGCCAGTAGTATAGGACTAGCGGGTACCTACGAGCAGTACTTC. Translated: CASSIGLAGTYEQYF.

There are a few counts of this clone. V gene TRBV7-8 combines with J gene TRBJ1-2; 7 nucleotides match TRBD1. CDR1 SGHVS and CDR2 FQNEAQ come from the germline V gene. With 5 bases clipped from V and 4 bases from J, the junction kept 7 bases outside the gene matches. There are 14 residues in the CDR3. The CDR3, as DNA: TGTGCCAGCAGCCCTGGGACAGCGACCTATGGCTACACCTTC. This sequence encodes CASSPGTATYGYTF.

The chain links TRBV7-2 to TRBJ2-3, with 9 nucleotides matching TRBD2. Germline assignment: CDR1 SGHTA and CDR2 FQGNSA. This CDR3 region has 15 residues. V was clipped by 4 bases and J by 9 bases; unmatched bases: 11. The CDR3 protein is CASSWIDERGETQYF. DNA for the CDR3: TGTGCCAGCAGCTGGATCGATGAGCGGGGGGAGACGCAGTATTTT.

The rearrangement uses TRBV11-2 and TRBJ1-5, with TRBD1 matching over 8 bases. The germline CDR1 and CDR2 sequences are SGHAT and FQNNGV. The CDR3 is 15 residues long. The V segment lost 5 bases and the J segment 3 bases; nucleotides outside the gene matches: 6. CDR3 DNA sequence: TGTGCCAGCAGCCGACGACAGGGGAACAATCAGCCCCAGCATTTT. It is translated as CASSRRQGNNQPQHF.

The rearrangement uses TRBV29-1 and TRBJ1-4, with TRBD1 matching over 8 bases. V was clipped by 4 bases and J by 4 bases; unmatched bases: 2. The CDR3 spans 13 residues. CDR1 SQVTM and CDR2 ANQGSEA come from the germline V gene. CDR3 sequence reads: CSVGQGFNEKLFF. The CDR3 DNA follows: TGCAGCGTTGGACAGGGGTTTAATGAAAAACTGTTTTTT.

The V and J genes are TRBV7-8 and TRBJ2-7; 9 positions match TRBD2. The V and J ends lost 2 bases and 4 bases, in that order; junction bases with no gene match: 9. The germline CDR1 and CDR2 sequences are SGHVS and FQNEAQ. This CDR3 has 16 amino acids. In DNA form, the CDR3 reads TGTGCCAGCAGCTTAAGGCAGGCTAGCGGGGCGTACGAGCAGTACTTC. It is translated as CASSLRQASGAYEQYF.